Presented here are 24 T cell receptor beta chains from one specimen sequenced in a study of T cell responses to AZD1222 COVID-19 vaccine. Profiling relied on immunoSEQ multiplex PCR, and the TCRdb table lists in-frame clones only, not all of them. This repertoire shows about 270,000 clones, 94% found once; its top ten account for around 0.6%. This sample comprised peripheral blood, obtained 28 days after the second AZD1222 dose. Source of these receptors: an adult who received the AZD1222 COVID-19 vaccine.

The chain uses TRBV7-2 and TRBJ1-2, with D unresolved. The ends were cut back, 4 bases at V and 4 bases at J, with 4 bases in the middle. Germline CDR1 is SGHTA and CDR2 is FQGNSA. This CDR3 region has 11 residues. CDR3 sequence (DNA): TGTGCCAGCAGCTCCTCCTATGGCTACACCTTC. The encoded protein is CASSSSYGYTF.

The rearrangement joins TRBV2 to TRBJ1-5; D perhaps matches TRBD1 (6 bases). Trimming stripped 7 bases from V and 7 bases from J, with 14 bases between. Germline V gene data show CDR1 as SNHLY and CDR2 as FYNNEI. This CDR3 spans 13 amino acids. CDR3 coding DNA: TGTGCCAGCAAGGGGGGGGGCGGACAGCCCCAGCATTTT. The encoded protein is CASKGGGGQPQHF.

The rearrangement joins TRBV7-2 to TRBJ1-1; D remains unclear. In germline, CDR1 is SGHTA, CDR2 FQGNSA. The CDR3 consists of 15 residues. Trimming removed 0 bases from V and 1 base from J, with 9 bases in between. CDR3 sequence (DNA): TGTGCCAGCAGCTTAGCGGGAAGGTGGAACACTGAAGCTTTCTTT. The encoded protein is CASSLAGRWNTEAFF.

V gene TRBV3-1 (or the pseudogene TRBV3-2) combines with J gene TRBJ1-4; weak D call: TRBD1 (5 bases). The ends were cut back, 0 bases at V and 7 bases at J, with 12 bases in the middle. This CDR3 contains 15 residues. Germline V gives CDR1 LGHDT, CDR2 YNNKEL (reference sequence). CDR3: CASSQDGGWGEKLFF. Here the CDR3 DNA reads TGTGCCAGCAGCCAAGACGGGGGATGGGGTGAAAAACTGTTTTTT.

Details on this clone: A much bigger clone sits one base away, suggesting this may be a read error. The chain combines TRBV28 with TRBJ2-5; 13 bases agree with TRBD2. Looked up from germline, CDR1 is MDHEN and CDR2 is SYDVKM. The junction had 6 bases not matched to a gene; V was cut back by 6 bases and J by 5 bases. The CDR3 has 15 residues. The CDR3 reads CASRQGLAGVETQYF. CDR3 nucleotide sequence: TGTGCCAGCAGACAAGGACTAGCGGGGGTGGAGACCCAGTACTTC.

Here the CDR3 DNA reads TGTGCCAGTAGTACTGCCCCGGGACAGTACTACGAGCAGTACTTC. This codes for CASSTAPGQYYEQYF. V usage is TRBV19 and J usage is TRBJ2-7; 7 nucleotides line up with TRBD1. The CDR3 contains 15 residues. Germline-derived CDR1 and CDR2 are LNHDA and SQIVND (reference sequence). V was pared by 4 bases and J by 3 bases, with 9 bases of the junction left unmatched. Full variable domain (remainder filled in from reference TRBV19 and TRBJ2-7): DGGITQSPKYLFRKEGQNVTLSCEQNLNHDAMYWYRQDPGQGLRLIYYSQIVNDFQKGDIAEGYSVSREKKESFPLTVTSAQKNPTAFYLCASSTAPGQYYEQYFGPGTRLTVT.

This clone has a handful of counts. The chain has TRBV5-1 and TRBJ1-6; the D is unclear. The CDR3 runs 17 residues. Germline CDR1 reads SGHRS; CDR2 reads YFSETQ. V was cut by 0 bases and J by 7 bases, with 17 bases left in between. In DNA form, the CDR3 reads TGCGCCAGCAGCTTGGATGGGATAGGGTCGGTGAATTCACCCCTCCACTTT. Amino acid sequence: CASSLDGIGSVNSPLHF. The full variable domain, in which reference TRBV5-1 and TRBJ1-6 provide the parts outside the CDR3, is KAGVTQTPRYLIKTRGQQVTLSCSPISGHRSVSWYQQTPGQGLQFLFEYFSETQRNKGNFPGRFSGRQFSNSRSEMNVSTLELGDSALYLCASSLDGIGSVNSPLHFGNGTRLTVT.

Turning to this clone: Other nucleotide sequences in the sample specify the same CDR3. This sequence joins TRBV9 and TRBJ1-1; 8 nucleotides agree with TRBD1. Germline-derived CDR1 and CDR2 are SGDLS and YYNGEE. J was trimmed by 0 bases and V by 3 bases; bases with no gene match: 4. This CDR3 is built from 15 residues. In DNA form, the CDR3 reads TGTGCCAGCAGCGCAGGGACAGGTCTGAACACTGAAGCTTTCTTT. This translates into CASSAGTGLNTEAFF.

For the CDR3, the DNA is TGTGCCAGCCCGCGAGGGACTAGCCCCCATACGCAGTATTTT. Its protein is CASPRGTSPHTQYF. V is TRBV2 and J is TRBJ2-3, with 9 nucleotides matching TRBD2. This CDR3 region has 14 residues. Trimming at V came to 8 bases and at J to 7 bases, leaving 10 bases not matched to a gene. The germline gives CDR1 SNHLY, CDR2 FYNNEI.

This chain links TRBV2 with TRBJ2-2; a possible D gene is TRBD1 (6 bases). The CDR3 has 16 residues. Trimming removed 2 bases from V and 0 bases from J, with 10 bases in between. Germline-derived CDR1 and CDR2 are SNHLY and FYNNEI. CDR3 sequence reads: CASSELGDTNTGELFF. CDR3 in DNA: TGTGCCAGCAGTGAACTGGGGGACACGAACACCGGGGAGCTGTTTTTT.

The chain employs TRBV28 and TRBJ1-2; the match to TRBD1 covers 7 bases. The germline CDR1 and CDR2 sequences are MDHEN and SYDVKM. This CDR3 comprises 17 residues. V gave up 6 bases and J gave up 8 bases; unmatched junction bases: 21. The CDR3 nucleotides are TGTGCCAGCAGAGGAAGAGGAGGGGGCCTAGGGCTAAGCGGCTACACCTTC. Protein: CASRGRGGGLGLSGYTF.

V is TRBV3-1 (or the pseudogene TRBV3-2) and J is TRBJ1-2; D remains ambiguous. The ends were cut back, 5 bases at V and 9 bases at J, with 19 bases in the middle. CDR3 size: 14 residues. Germline V gives CDR1 LGHDT, CDR2 YNNKEL (reference sequence). CDR3 protein: CASSSGHGVESYTF. The CDR3 DNA follows: TGTGCCAGCAGCTCCGGCCACGGGGTTGAGAGCTACACCTTC.

This chain uses TRBV29-1 with TRBJ2-4; possible D gene TRBD2, 7 bases. The V end was cut by 5 bases, the J end by 7 bases, with 30 bases between. Per germline, CDR1 SQVTM and CDR2 ANQGSEA. This CDR3 comprises 18 residues. The CDR3 sequence is CSVRLWGGGPLGTNIQYF. The CDR3 DNA reads TGCAGCGTTAGGCTCTGGGGCGGGGGCCCCCTTGGTACGAACATTCAGTACTTC.

The chain carries TRBV18 and TRBJ2-5; D unresolved. The CDR3 sequence is 14 residues long. Looked up from germline, CDR1 is KGHSH and CDR2 is LQKENI. V dropped 1 base and J dropped 2 bases, with 8 bases sitting between them. The CDR3, as DNA: TGTGCCAGCTCACCACAGGGCCCACAAGAGACCCAGTACTTC. This sequence encodes CASSPQGPQETQYF.

The rearrangement links TRBV5-1 to TRBJ2-1, with D tentatively TRBD2 (5 bases). CDR1 and CDR2 (germline): SGHRS, YFSETQ. The CDR3 consists of 15 residues. V dropped 4 bases and J dropped 0 bases, with 11 bases sitting between them. CDR3 sequence: CASSLGESSYNEQFF. The CDR3 region has the DNA TGCGCCAGCAGCCTGGGAGAGAGCTCCTACAATGAGCAGTTCTTC.

This chain joins TRBV6-5 and TRBJ1-2; D is ambiguous. V lost 8 bases and J 0 bases, leaving 10 bases between the germline ends. Germline CDR1 and CDR2: MNHEY and SVGAGI. CDR3 length: 13 amino acids. As DNA, the CDR3 is TGTGCCAGCCTTGACTGGACTAACTATGGCTACACCTTC. Its translation is CASLDWTNYGYTF.

The chain has TRBV9 and TRBJ1-6; D is undetermined. V was shortened by 0 bases and J by 16 bases, with 11 bases between the two germline ends. The CDR3 runs to 12 residues. CDR1 SGDLS and CDR2 YYNGEE come from the germline V gene. CDR3 protein: CASSVAAGILHF. The CDR3 region has the DNA TGTGCCAGCAGCGTAGCGGCAGGCATACTCCACTTT.

This clone was recorded once. The V call is TRBV28, the J call TRBJ1-2, with D hard to call. The V end lost 2 bases, the J end lost 4 bases, and 5 bases lay between the germline ends. The CDR3 is 12 amino acids. Per germline, CDR1 MDHEN and CDR2 SYDVKM. The CDR3 DNA reads TGTGCCAGCAGTTTAACAGTCTATGGCTACACCTTC. Protein: CASSLTVYGYTF.

The V gene is TRBV29-1, the J gene TRBJ2-3; TRBD1 is a possible D gene (6 bases). CDR3 length: 15 residues. The V and J ends lost 6 bases and 0 bases respectively, with 16 bases between them. Germline V CDR1 and CDR2: SQVTM, ANQGSEA. CDR3 region: CSVYGTLTSTDTQYF. CDR3 nucleotides: TGCAGCGTCTACGGGACACTAACTAGCACAGATACGCAGTATTTT.

The chain uses TRBV18 and TRBJ2-3; no clear D. Trimming removed 2 bases at V and 6 bases at J, with 6 bases between. This CDR3 contains 12 residues. Germline V gene lookup returns CDR1 KGHSH and CDR2 LQKENI. CDR3 nucleotide sequence: TGTGCCAGCTCACCAGGTTCGGATACGCAGTATTTT. Residues: CASSPGSDTQYF.

The chain joins TRBV10-1 to TRBJ2-1; tentatively, D is TRBD1 or TRBD2 (6 bases each). Trimming left V 6 bases short and J 7 bases short, with 22 bases between. Per germline, CDR1 WNHNN and CDR2 SYGVQD (reference sequence). The CDR3 has 16 residues. This chain's CDR3 is CASSPAVGGTQNEQFF. The CDR3 DNA follows: TGCGCCAGCAGCCCCGCCGTCGGGGGCACACAGAATGAGCAGTTCTTC.

The chain recombines TRBV24-1 with TRBJ2-3, with 7 bases matching TRBD2. The CDR3 has 16 amino acids. Trimming took 5 bases from V and 0 from J; bases not matched to a gene: 7. Germline CDR1 reads KGHDR; CDR2 reads SFDVKD. The CDR3 reads CATSVDGLGSTDTQYF. The CDR3 DNA reads as TGTGCCACCAGTGTCGACGGACTAGGCAGCACAGATACGCAGTATTTT.

V is TRBV19 and J is TRBJ2-1, with 9 bases that match TRBD2. The CDR3 extends over 16 amino acids. Germline assignment: CDR1 LNHDA and CDR2 SQIVND (reference sequence). V lost 5 bases to trimming and J lost 10 bases; unmatched junction nucleotides: 15. Here the CDR3 reads CASSPSWVAGAGEQFF. The CDR3 nucleotides read TGTGCCAGTAGTCCCTCGTGGGTAGCGGGAGCAGGGGAGCAGTTCTTC. Looking up the rest from reference TRBV19 and TRBJ2-1 gives the full variable domain: DGGITQSPKYLFRKEGQNVTLSCEQNLNHDAMYWYRQDPGQGLRLIYYSQIVNDFQKGDIAEGYSVSREKKESFPLTVTSAQKNPTAFYLCASSPSWVAGAGEQFFGPGTRLTVL.

J is TRBJ2-3 and V is TRBV7-3; no reliable D call. CDR3 size: 15 residues. Germline lookup yields CDR1 SGHTA and CDR2 FQGTGA. Trimming cost V 5 bases and J 3 bases, with 15 bases left between them. The CDR3 loop reads CASSANPHPTDTQYF. The CDR3 region has the DNA TGTGCCAGCAGCGCTAACCCCCACCCAACAGATACGCAGTATTTT.